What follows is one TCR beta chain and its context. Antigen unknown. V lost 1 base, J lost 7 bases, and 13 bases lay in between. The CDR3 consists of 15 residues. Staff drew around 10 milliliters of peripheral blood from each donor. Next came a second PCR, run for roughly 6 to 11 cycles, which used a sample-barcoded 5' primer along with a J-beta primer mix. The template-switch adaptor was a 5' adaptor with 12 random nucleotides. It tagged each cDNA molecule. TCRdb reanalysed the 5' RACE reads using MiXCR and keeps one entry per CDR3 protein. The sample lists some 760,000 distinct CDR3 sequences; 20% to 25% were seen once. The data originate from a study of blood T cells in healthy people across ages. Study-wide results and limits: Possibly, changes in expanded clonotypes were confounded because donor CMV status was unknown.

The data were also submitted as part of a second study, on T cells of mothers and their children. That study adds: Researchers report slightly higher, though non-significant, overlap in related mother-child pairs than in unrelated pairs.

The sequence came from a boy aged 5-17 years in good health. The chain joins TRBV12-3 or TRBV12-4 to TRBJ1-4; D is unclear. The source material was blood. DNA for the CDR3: TGTGCCAGCAGTTTAGTGGGCGGCGAATTTGAAAAACTGTTTTTT. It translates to CASSLVGGEFEKLFF.